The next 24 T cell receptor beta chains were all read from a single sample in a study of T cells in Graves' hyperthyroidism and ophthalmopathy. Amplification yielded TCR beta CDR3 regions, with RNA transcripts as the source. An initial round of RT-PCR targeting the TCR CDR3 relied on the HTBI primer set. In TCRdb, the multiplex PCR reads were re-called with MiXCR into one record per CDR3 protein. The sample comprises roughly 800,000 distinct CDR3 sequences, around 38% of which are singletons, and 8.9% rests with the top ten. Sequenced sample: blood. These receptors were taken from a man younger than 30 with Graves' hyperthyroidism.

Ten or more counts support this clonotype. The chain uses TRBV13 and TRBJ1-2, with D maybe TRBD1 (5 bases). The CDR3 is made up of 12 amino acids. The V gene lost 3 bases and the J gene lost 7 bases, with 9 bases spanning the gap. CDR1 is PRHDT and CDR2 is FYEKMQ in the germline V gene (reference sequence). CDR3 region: CASSLGQVGYTF. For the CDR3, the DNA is TGTGCCAGCAGCTTGGGGCAAGTTGGCTACACCTTC.

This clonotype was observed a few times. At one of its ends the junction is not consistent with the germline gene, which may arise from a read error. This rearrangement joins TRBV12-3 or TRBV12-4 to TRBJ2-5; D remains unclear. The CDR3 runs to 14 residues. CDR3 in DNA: TGTGCCAGTAGTTTAGGGTTACCCCAAGAGACCCAGTACTTC. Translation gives CASSLGLPQETQYF.

CDR3: CASSFEGSLLYEQYF. The DNA for the CDR3 is TGTGCCAGCAGTTTCGAAGGGTCCCTCCTCTACGAGCAGTACTTC. V gene TRBV28 combines with J gene TRBJ2-7; D uncertain. The CDR3 runs to 15 residues. CDR1 is MDHEN and CDR2 is SYDVKM in the germline V gene. V lost 3 bases, J lost 3 bases, and 15 bases lay in between.

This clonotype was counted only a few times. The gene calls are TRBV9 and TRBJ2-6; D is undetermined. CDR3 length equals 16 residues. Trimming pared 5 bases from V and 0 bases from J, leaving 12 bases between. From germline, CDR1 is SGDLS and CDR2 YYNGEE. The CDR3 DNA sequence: TGTGCCAGCAGTTATGCAGGAGACTCTGGGGCCAACGTCCTGACTTTC. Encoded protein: CASSYAGDSGANVLTF.

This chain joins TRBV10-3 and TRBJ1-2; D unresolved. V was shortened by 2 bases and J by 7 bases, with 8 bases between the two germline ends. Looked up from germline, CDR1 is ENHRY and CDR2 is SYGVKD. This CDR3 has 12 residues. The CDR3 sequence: CAISEGGGGYTF. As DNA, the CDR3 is TGTGCCATCAGTGAGGGAGGAGGTGGCTACACCTTC.

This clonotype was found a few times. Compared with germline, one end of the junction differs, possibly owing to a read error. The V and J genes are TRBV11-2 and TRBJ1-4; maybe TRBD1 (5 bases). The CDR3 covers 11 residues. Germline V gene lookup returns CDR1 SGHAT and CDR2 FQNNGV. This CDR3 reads CASSTSGPGLF. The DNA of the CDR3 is TGTGCCAGCAGCACCTCCGGCCCGGGGCTTTTT. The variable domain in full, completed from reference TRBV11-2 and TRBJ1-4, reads EAGVAQSPRYKIIEKRQSVAFWCNPISGHATLYWYQQILGQGPKLLIQFQNNGVVDDSQLPKDRFSAERLKGVDSTLKIQPAKLEDSAVYLCASSTSGPGLFGSGTQLSVL.

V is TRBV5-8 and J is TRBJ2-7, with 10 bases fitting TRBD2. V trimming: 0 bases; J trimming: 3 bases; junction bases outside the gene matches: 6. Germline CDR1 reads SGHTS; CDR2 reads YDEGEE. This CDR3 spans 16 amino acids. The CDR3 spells CASSLAAASGSYEQYF. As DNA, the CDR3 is TGTGCCAGCAGCTTGGCCGCGGCTAGCGGGAGCTACGAGCAGTACTTC.

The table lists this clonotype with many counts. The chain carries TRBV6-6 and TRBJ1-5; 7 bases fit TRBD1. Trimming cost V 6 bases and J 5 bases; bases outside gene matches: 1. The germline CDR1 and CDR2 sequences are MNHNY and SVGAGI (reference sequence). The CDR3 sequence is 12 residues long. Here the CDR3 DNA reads TGTGCCAGCAGCGACAGGGATCAGCCCCAGCATTTT. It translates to CASSDRDQPQHF.

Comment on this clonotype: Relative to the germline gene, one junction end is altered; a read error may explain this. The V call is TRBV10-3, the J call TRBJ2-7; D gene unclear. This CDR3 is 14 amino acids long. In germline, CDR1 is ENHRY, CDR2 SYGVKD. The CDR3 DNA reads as TGTGCCAGCAGTTACTCATATACGGTGGACGAGCAGTACTTC. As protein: CASSYSYTVDEQYF.

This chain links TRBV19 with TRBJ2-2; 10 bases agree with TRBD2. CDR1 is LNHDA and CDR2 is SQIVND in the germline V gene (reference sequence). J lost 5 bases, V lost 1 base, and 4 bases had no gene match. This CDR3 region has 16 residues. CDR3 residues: CASSIGLAGATGELFF. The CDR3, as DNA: TGTGCCAGTAGTATAGGGCTAGCGGGAGCAACCGGGGAGCTGTTTTTT.

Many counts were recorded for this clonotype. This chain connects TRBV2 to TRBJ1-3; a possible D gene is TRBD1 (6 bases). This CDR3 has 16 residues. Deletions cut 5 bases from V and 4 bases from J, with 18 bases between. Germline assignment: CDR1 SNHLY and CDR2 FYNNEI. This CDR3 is CASSRTGMSGGNTIYF. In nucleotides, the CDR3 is TGTGCCAGCAGTCGAACAGGGATGTCGGGAGGAAACACCATATATTTT.

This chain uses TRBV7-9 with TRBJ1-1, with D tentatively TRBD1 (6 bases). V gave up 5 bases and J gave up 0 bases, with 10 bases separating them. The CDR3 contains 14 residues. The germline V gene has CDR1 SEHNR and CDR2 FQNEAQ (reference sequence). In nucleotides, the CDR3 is TGTGCCAGCAGCCGGACAGCCCTGAACACTGAAGCTTTCTTT. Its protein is CASSRTALNTEAFF. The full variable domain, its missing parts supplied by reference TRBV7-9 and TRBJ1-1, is DTGVSQNPRHKITKRGQNVTFRCDPISEHNRLYWYRQTLGQGPEFLTYFQNEAQLEKSRLLSDRFSAERPKGSFSTLEIQRTEQGDSAMYLCASSRTALNTEAFFGQGTRLTVV.

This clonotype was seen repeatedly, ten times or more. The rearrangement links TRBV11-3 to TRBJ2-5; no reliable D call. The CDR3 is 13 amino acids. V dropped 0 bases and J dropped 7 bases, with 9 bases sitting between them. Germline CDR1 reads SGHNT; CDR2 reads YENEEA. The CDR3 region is CASSLDPDSTQYF. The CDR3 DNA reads TGTGCCAGCAGCTTAGATCCGGATTCGACCCAGTACTTC. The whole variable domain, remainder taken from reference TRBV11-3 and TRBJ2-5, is EAGVVQSPRYKIIEKKQPVAFWCNPISGHNTLYWYLQNLGQGPELLIRYENEEAVDDSQLPKDRFSAERLKGVDSTLKIQPAELGDSAVYLCASSLDPDSTQYFGPGTRLLVL.

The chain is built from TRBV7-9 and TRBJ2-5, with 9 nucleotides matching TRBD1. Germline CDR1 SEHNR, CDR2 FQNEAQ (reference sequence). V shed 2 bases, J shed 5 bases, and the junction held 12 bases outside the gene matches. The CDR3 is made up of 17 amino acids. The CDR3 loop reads CASSLTWTGVGLETQYF. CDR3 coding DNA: TGTGCCAGCAGCTTAACCTGGACAGGGGTCGGTTTGGAGACCCAGTACTTC.

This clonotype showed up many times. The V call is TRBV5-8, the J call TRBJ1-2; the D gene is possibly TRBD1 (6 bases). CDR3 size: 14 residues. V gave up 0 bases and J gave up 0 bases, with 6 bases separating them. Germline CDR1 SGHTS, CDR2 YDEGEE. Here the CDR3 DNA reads TGTGCCAGCAGCTTGGCAGGGGCTAACTATGGCTACACCTTC. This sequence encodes CASSLAGANYGYTF.

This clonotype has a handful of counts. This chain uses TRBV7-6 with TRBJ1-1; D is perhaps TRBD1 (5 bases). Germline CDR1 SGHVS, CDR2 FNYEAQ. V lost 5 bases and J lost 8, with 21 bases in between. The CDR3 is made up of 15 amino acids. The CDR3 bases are TGTGCCAGCAGCCCCGACCCCGGGGATTGGGGGGAAGCTTTCTTT. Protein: CASSPDPGDWGEAFF.

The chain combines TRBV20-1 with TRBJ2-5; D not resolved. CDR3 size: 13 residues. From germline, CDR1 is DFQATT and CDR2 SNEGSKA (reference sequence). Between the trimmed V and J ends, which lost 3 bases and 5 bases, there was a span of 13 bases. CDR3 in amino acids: CSASIRQTETQYF. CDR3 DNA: TGCAGTGCTAGTATACGGCAAACCGAGACCCAGTACTTC.

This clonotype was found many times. The CDR3 loop reads CAISDDGEAFF. CDR3 sequence (DNA): TGTGCCATCAGTGATGACGGTGAGGCTTTCTTT. The chain combines TRBV10-3 with TRBJ1-1; D gene ambiguous. Trimming stripped 3 bases from V and 11 bases from J, with 10 bases between. Germline CDR1 and CDR2: ENHRY and SYGVKD. The CDR3 runs 11 residues.

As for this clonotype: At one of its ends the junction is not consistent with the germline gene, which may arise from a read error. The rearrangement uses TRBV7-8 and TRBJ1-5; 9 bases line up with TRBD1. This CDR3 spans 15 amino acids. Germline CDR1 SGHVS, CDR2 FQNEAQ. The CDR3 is CASSQRDRDDQPQHF. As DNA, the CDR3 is TGCGCCAGCAGCCAAAGGGACAGGGACGATCAGCCCCAGCATTTT.

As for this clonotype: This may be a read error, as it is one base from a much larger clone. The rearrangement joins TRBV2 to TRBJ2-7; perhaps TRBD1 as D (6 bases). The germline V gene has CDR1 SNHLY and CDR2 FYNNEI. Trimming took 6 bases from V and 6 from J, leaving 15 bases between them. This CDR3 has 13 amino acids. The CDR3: CASSRGRLVEQYF. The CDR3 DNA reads TGTGCCAGCAGCAGGGGCCGCCTCGTCGAGCAGTACTTC.

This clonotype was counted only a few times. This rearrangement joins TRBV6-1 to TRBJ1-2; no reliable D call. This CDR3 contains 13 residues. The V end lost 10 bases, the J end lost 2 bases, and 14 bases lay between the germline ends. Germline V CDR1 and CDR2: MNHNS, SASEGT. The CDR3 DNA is TGTGCCAACACCCGAGACGCAAACTATGGCTACACCTTC. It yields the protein CANTRDANYGYTF.

The CDR3 DNA reads as TGTGCCAGCAGCCGCGGACAGGGGGAGCTGTTTTTT. Encoded protein: CASSRGQGELFF. The chain couples TRBV12-3 or TRBV12-4 to TRBJ2-2; possible D gene TRBD1, 6 bases. The V gene lost 6 bases and the J gene lost 8 bases, with 10 bases spanning the gap. The CDR3 length is 12 residues.

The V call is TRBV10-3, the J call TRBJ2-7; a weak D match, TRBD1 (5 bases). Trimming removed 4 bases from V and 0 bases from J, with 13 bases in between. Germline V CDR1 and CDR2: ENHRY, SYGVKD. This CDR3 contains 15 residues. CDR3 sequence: CAISGGARSSYEQYF. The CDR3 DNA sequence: TGTGCCATCAGTGGGGGCGCTAGGAGCTCCTACGAGCAGTACTTC.

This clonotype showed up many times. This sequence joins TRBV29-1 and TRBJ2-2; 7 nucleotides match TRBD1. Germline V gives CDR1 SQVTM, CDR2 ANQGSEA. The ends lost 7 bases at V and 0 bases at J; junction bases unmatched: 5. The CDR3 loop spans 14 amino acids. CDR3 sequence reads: CSATGTANTGELFF. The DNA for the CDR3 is TGCAGCGCTACCGGGACAGCGAACACCGGGGAGCTGTTTTTT.